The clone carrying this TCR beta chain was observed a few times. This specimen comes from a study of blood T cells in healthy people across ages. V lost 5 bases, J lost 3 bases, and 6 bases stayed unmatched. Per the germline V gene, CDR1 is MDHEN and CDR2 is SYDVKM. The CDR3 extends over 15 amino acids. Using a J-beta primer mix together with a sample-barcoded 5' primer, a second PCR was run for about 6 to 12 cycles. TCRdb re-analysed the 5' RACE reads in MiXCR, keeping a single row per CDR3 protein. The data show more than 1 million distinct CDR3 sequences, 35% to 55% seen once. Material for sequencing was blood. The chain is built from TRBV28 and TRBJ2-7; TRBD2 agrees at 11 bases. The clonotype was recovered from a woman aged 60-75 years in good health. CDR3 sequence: CASSPGTSGYYEQYF. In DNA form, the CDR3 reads TGTGCCAGCAGTCCGGGGACTAGCGGATACTACGAGCAGTACTTC.